The sequence of this T cell receptor beta chain was determined in a study of breast tumors, draining lymph nodes, adjacent tissues. General study results and limits: That most tumor T cells come from lymph nodes remained unproven.

In its sample, this clonotype was seen many times. What it recognizes is unknown. V was cut by 4 bases and J by 3 bases, with 10 bases left in between. The CDR3 length is 14 residues. Germline-derived CDR1 and CDR2 are LGHDT and YNNKEL (reference sequence). TCRdb recomputed calls from the multiplex PCR reads with MiXCR, one row per CDR3 protein. The table has fewer than 200,000 distinct CDR3 sequences, approximately 33% seen once; the top ten hold about 3.8%. Samples came from axillary lymph nodes draining the breast cancer. The J gene is TRBJ1-5, the V gene TRBV3-1, with D unclear. Sequencing input: axillary lymph node tissue. The TCR sequence derives from a female donor with breast cancer. Some clones in this sample may be carry-over from other donors' samples. The CDR3 DNA follows: TGTGCCAGCAGCCCGGCTGGGGACAATCAGCCCCAGCATTTT. Translated, it gives CASSPAGDNQPQHF. The variable domain in full, completed from reference TRBV3-1 and TRBJ1-5, reads DTAVSQTPKYLVTQMGNDKSIKCEQNLGHDTMYWYKQDSKKFLKIMFSYNNKELIINETVPNRFSPKSPDKAHLNLHINSLELGDSAVYFCASSPAGDNQPQHFGDGTRLSIL.